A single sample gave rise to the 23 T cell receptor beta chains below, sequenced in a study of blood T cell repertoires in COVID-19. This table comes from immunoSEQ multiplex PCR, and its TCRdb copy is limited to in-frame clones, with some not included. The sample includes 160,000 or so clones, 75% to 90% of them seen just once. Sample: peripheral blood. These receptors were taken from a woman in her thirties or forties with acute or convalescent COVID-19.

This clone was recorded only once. The CDR3 region is CASSGWGEETQYF. The CDR3 DNA reads TGTGCCAGCAGCGGCTGGGGGGAAGAGACCCAGTACTTC. The rearrangement joins TRBV27 to TRBJ2-5; tentative D call: TRBD2 (6 bases). From germline, CDR1 is MNHEY and CDR2 SMNVEV (reference sequence). CDR3 size: 13 residues. With 6 bases removed from V and 3 bases from J, the gap between germline ends came to 11 bases.

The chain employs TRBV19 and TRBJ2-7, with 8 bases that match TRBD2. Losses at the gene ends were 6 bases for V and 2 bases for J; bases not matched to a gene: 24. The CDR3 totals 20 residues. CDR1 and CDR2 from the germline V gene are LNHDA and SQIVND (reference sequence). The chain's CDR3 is CASSPEILAVGDVGPYEQYF. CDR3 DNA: TGTGCCAGTAGCCCCGAGATACTAGCGGTGGGGGATGTAGGGCCCTACGAGCAGTACTTC.

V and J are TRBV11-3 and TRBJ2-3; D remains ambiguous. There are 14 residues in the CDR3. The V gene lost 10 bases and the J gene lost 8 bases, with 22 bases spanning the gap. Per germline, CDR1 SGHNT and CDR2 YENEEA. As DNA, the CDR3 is TGTGCCACCACGGAGCTTGTTCAAGAGGTTACGCAGTATTTT. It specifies CATTELVQEVTQYF.

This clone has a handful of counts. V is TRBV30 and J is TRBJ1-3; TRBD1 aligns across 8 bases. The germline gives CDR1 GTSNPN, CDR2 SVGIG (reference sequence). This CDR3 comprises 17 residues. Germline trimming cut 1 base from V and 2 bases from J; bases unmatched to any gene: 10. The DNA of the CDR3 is TGTGCCTGGAGTGGTAGATGGACAGGGTTGACTGGAAACACCATATATTTT. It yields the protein CAWSGRWTGLTGNTIYF.

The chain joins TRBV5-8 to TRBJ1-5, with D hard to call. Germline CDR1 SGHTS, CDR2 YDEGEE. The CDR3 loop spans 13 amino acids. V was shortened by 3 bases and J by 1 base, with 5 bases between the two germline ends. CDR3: CASSSRSNQPQHF. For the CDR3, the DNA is TGTGCCAGCAGCTCGCGGAGCAATCAGCCCCAGCATTTT.

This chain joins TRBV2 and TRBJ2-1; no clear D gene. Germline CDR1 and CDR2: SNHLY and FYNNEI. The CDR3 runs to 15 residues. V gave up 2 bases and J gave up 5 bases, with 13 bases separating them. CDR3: CASSEPRLENNEQFF. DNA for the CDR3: TGTGCCAGCAGTGAACCCCGGCTAGAGAACAATGAGCAGTTCTTC.

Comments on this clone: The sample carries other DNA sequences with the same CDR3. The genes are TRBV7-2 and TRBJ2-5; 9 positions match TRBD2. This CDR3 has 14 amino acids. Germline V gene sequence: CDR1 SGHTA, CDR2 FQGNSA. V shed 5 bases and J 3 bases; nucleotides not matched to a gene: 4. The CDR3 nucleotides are TGTGCCAGCAGCATTAGCGGGAGAAAAGAGACCCAGTACTTC. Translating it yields CASSISGRKETQYF.

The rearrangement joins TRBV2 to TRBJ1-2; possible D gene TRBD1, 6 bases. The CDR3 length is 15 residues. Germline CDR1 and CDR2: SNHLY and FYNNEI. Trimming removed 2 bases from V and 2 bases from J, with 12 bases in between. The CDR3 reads CASSERSQGNYGYTF. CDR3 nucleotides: TGTGCCAGCAGTGAAAGAAGTCAGGGGAACTATGGCTACACCTTC.

The CDR3 spells CASSEVNPIFNHPDTQYF. The CDR3, as DNA: TGTGCCAGCAGTGAAGTAAATCCTATTTTCAACCACCCAGATACGCAGTATTTT. The genes are TRBV6-1 and TRBJ2-3; no reliable D call. V was shortened by 1 base and J by 4 bases, with 21 bases between the two germline ends. The CDR3 consists of 18 residues. Germline V gene lookup returns CDR1 MNHNS and CDR2 SASEGT.

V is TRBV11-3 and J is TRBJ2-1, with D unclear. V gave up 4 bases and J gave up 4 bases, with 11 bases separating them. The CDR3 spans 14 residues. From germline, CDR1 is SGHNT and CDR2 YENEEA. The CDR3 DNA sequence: TGTGCCAGCAGCTCGCGTACGTTGTACAATGAGCAGTTCTTC. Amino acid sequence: CASSSRTLYNEQFF.

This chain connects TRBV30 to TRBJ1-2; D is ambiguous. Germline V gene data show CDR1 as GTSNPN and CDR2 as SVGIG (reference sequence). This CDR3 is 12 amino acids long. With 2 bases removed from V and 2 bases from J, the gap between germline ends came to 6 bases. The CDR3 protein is CAWSPKNYGYTF. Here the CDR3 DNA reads TGTGCCTGGAGTCCCAAAAACTATGGCTACACCTTC.

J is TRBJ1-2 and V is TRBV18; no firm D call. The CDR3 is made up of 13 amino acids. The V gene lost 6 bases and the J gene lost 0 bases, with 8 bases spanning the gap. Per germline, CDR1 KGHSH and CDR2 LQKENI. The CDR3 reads CASSRGANYGYTF. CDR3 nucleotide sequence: TGTGCCAGCTCTCGAGGAGCTAACTATGGCTACACCTTC.

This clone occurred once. The CDR3: CASSFSGLAGGPNNEQFF. The CDR3 region has the DNA TGTGCCAGCAGTTTTTCCGGACTAGCGGGAGGGCCCAACAATGAGCAGTTCTTC. The rearrangement uses TRBV28 and TRBJ2-1; TRBD2 aligns across 15 bases. V shed 3 bases, J shed 5 bases, and the junction held 8 bases outside the gene matches. CDR1 is MDHEN and CDR2 is SYDVKM in the germline V gene. The CDR3 extends over 18 amino acids.

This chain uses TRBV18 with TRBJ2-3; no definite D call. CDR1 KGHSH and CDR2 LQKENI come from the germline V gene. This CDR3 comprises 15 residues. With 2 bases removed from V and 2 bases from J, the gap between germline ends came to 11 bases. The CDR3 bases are TGTGCCAGCTCACCAGACGACACCATCACAGATACGCAGTATTTT. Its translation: CASSPDDTITDTQYF.

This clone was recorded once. The CDR3 reads CASSEDRGSYEQYF. In DNA form, the CDR3 reads TGTGCCAGCAGTGAGGACAGGGGTTCCTACGAGCAGTACTTC. The rearrangement joins TRBV28 to TRBJ2-7, with TRBD1 identical over 9 bases. The V gene's germline CDR1 is MDHEN and CDR2 SYDVKM. This CDR3 comprises 14 residues. The junction had 3 bases not matched to a gene; V was cut back by 5 bases and J by 1 base.

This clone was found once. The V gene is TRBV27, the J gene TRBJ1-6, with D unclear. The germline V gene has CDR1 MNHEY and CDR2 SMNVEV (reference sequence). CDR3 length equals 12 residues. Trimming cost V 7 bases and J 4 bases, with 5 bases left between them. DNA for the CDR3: TGTGCCAGCACCCGGTATAATTCACCCCTCCACTTT. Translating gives CASTRYNSPLHF.

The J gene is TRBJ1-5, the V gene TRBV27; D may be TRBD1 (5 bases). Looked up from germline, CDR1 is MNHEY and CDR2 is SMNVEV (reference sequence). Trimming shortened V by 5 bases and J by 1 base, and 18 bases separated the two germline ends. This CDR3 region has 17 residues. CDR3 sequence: CASSPLLQGSSNQPQHF. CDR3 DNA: TGTGCCAGCAGTCCCTTACTCCAGGGTAGCAGCAATCAGCCCCAGCATTTT.

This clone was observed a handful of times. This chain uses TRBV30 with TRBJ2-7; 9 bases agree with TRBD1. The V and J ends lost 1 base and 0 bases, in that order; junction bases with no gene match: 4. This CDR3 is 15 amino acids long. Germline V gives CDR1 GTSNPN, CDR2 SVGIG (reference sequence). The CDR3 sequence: CAWSGQGGYSYEQYF. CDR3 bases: TGTGCCTGGAGTGGACAGGGGGGCTACTCCTACGAGCAGTACTTC.

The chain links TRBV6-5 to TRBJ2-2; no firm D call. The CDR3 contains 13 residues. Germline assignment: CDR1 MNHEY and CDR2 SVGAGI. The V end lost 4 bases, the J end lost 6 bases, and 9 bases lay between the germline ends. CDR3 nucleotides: TGTGCCAGCAGTTTCGTGCGGCCCGGGGAGCTGTTTTTT. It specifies CASSFVRPGELFF.

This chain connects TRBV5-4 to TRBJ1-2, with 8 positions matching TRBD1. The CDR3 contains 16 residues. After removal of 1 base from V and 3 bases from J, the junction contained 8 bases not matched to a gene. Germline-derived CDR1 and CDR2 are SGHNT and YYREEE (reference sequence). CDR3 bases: TGTGCCAGCAGCTTGATTTGGGACAGGACCGACTATGGCTACACCTTC. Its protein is CASSLIWDRTDYGYTF. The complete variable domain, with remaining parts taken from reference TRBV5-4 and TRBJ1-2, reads ETGVTQSPTHLIKTRGQQVTLRCSSQSGHNTVSWYQQALGQGPQFIFQYYREEENGRGNFPPRFSGLQFPNYSSELNVNALELDDSALYLCASSLIWDRTDYGYTFGSGTRLTVV.

The CDR3 reads CASSLQLGQGAPYEQYF. CDR3 nucleotide sequence: TGTGCCAGCAGCTTACAGTTAGGACAGGGGGCTCCCTACGAGCAGTACTTC. The chain joins TRBV7-9 to TRBJ2-7; 11 bases are a match to TRBD1. V lost 2 bases, J lost 2 bases, and 8 bases stayed unmatched. This CDR3 has 17 residues. The germline V gene encodes CDR1 SEHNR and CDR2 FQNEAQ (reference sequence).

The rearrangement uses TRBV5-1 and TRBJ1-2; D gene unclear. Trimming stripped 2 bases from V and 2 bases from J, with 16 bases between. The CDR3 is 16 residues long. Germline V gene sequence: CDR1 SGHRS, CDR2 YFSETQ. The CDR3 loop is CASSFNPIEVNYGYTF. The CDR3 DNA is TGCGCCAGCAGCTTCAACCCCATAGAAGTCAACTATGGCTACACCTTC. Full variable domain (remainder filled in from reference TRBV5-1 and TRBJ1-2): KAGVTQTPRYLIKTRGQQVTLSCSPISGHRSVSWYQQTPGQGLQFLFEYFSETQRNKGNFPGRFSGRQFSNSRSEMNVSTLELGDSALYLCASSFNPIEVNYGYTFGSGTRLTVV.

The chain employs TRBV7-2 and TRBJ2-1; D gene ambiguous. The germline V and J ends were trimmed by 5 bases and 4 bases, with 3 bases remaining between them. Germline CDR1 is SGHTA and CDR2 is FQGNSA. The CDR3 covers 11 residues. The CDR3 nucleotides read TGTGCCAGCAGCCCGTACAATGAGCAGTTCTTC. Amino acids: CASSPYNEQFF.